This T cell receptor (beta chain) was obtained from a study of blood T cell repertoires in COVID-19. The CDR3 has 16 residues. The germline V gene has CDR1 SGHNT and CDR2 YYREEE (reference sequence). V was clipped by 4 bases and J by 4 bases; unmatched bases: 7. TCRdb keeps only in-frame clones here, not all; method: immunoSEQ multiplex PCR. This repertoire shows around 250,000 clones, 70% to 85% found once; its top ten account for 14% to 15%. This receptor was taken from a man between 40 and 49 years old who had recovered from COVID-19. The rearrangement links TRBV5-4 to TRBJ2-2; 10 nucleotides line up with TRBD2. The material sequenced was PBMCs or T cells enriched from blood (not recorded which). DNA for the CDR3: TGTGCCAGCAGCAGGGACAGCGGGGGGGCCACCGGGGAGCTGTTTTTT. Amino acids: CASSRDSGGATGELFF.